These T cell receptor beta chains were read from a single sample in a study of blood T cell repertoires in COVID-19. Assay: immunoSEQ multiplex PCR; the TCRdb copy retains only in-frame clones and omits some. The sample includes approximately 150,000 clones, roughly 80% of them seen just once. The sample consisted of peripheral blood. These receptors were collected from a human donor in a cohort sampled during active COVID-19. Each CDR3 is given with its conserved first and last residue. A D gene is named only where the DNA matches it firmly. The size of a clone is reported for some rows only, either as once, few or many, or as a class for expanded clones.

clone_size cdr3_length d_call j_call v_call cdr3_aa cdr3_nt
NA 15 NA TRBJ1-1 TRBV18 CASSPPLSRATEAFF TGTGCCAGCTCACCACCGCTAAGCAGGGCCACTGAAGCTTTCTTT
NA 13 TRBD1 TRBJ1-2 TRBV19 CASSGGQENGYTF TGTGCCAGTAGTGGGGGACAGGAAAATGGCTACACCTTC
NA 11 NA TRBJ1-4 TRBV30 CAWSEEGKLFF TGTGCCTGGAGTGAAGAGGGAAAACTGTTTTTT
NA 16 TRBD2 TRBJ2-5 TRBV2 CASSESRRGGQETQYF TGTGCCAGCAGTGAATCGAGGCGGGGGGGCCAAGAGACCCAGTACTTC
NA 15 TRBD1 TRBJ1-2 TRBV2 CASSAPQGALDGYTF TGTGCCAGCAGTGCCCCTCAGGGGGCGCTCGATGGCTACACCTTC
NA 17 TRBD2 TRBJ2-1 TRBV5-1 CASSLVVLAGGRHEQFF TGCGCCAGCAGCTTGGTGGTATTAGCGGGAGGGCGACATGAGCAGTTCTTC
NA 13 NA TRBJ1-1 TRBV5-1 CASSRGGNTEAFF TGCGCCAGCAGCCGAGGAGGGAACACTGAAGCTTTCTTT
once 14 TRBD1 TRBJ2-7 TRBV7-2 CASSPDRDSYEQYF TGTGCCAGCAGCCCAGACAGGGACTCCTACGAGCAGTACTTC
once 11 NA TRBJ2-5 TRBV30 CAWNHGGTQYF TGTGCCTGGAACCACGGGGGTACCCAGTACTTC
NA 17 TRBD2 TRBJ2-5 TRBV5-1 CASSLRSSGGRQETQYF TGCGCCAGCAGCTTGAGGTCGAGCGGGGGGCGCCAAGAGACCCAGTACTTC
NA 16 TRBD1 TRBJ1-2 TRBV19 CASSSRQGFVNYGYTF TGTGCCAGTAGTTCCCGACAGGGTTTCGTTAACTATGGCTACACCTTC
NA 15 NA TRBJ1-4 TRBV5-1 CASSTQGTTNEKLFF TGCGCCAGCAGCACACAGGGAACAACTAATGAAAAACTGTTTTTT
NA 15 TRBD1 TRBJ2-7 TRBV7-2 CASSSRDRGIYEQYF TGTGCCAGCAGCTCGCGGGACAGGGGAATCTACGAGCAGTACTTC
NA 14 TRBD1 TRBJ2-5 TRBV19 CASSSTGGRETQYF TGTGCCAGTAGTTCGACAGGGGGCCGAGAGACCCAGTACTTC
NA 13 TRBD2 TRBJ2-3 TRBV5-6 CASSGSGRDTQYF TGTGCCAGCAGCGGGAGCGGGAGAGATACGCAGTATTTT
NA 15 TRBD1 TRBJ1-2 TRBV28 CASRNPTGQPYGYTF TGTGCCAGCAGGAATCCGACGGGACAGCCCTATGGCTACACCTTC
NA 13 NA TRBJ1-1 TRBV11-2 CASSFQGNTEAFF TGTGCCAGCAGCTTCCAGGGGAACACTGAAGCTTTCTTT
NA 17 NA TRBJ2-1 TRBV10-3 CAISEGSRVRTYNEQFF TGTGCCATCAGTGAAGGGTCCAGGGTCAGGACCTACAATGAGCAGTTCTTC
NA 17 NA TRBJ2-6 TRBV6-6 CASSRPRRGSGANVLTF TGTGCCAGCAGTCGACCCCGGCGCGGCTCTGGGGCCAACGTCCTGACTTTC
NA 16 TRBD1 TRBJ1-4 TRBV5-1 CASSLWTGGKNEKLFF TGCGCCAGCAGCTTGTGGACAGGGGGCAAGAATGAAAAACTGTTTTTT
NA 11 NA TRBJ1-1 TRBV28 CASLKETEAFF TGTGCCAGCCTAAAAGAGACTGAAGCTTTCTTT
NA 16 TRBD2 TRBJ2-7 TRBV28 CASTRTSGGAGYEQYF TGTGCCAGCACCCGAACTAGCGGGGGGGCAGGTTACGAGCAGTACTTC
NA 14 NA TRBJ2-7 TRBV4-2 CASSQERTQVQQYF TGTGCCAGCAGCCAAGAAAGAACACAGGTTCAGCAGTACTTC
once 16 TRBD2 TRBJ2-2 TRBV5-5 CASSFSSGTNTGELFF TGTGCCAGCAGCTTTTCTAGCGGCACAAACACCGGGGAGCTGTTTTTT
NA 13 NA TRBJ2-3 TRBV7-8 CASSLLSTDTQYF TGTGCCAGCAGCTTACTCTCCACAGATACGCAGTATTTT
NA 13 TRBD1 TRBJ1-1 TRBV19 CATIRDRGTEAFF TGTGCCACTATCCGGGACAGGGGCACTGAAGCTTTCTTT
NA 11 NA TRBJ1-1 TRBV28 CASSSPRGAFF TGTGCCAGCAGTTCCCCCCGGGGGGCTTTCTTT
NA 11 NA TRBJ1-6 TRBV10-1 CASIRNSPLHF TGCGCCAGCATCAGAAATTCACCCCTCCACTTT
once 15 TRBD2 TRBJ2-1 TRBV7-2 CASSLVWRESVGQFF TGTGCCAGCAGCTTAGTTTGGCGGGAGAGTGTTGGGCAGTTCTTC
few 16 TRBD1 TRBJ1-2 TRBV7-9 CASSPITGGANYGYTF TGTGCCAGCAGCCCCATAACAGGGGGGGCTAACTATGGCTACACCTTC
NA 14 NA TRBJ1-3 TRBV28 CASSLGGTWNTIYF TGTGCCAGCAGTTTAGGGGGCACATGGAACACCATATATTTT
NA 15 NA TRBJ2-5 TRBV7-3 CASSLRLRGRETQYF TGTGCCAGCAGCTTAAGGCTTAGGGGCCGAGAGACCCAGTACTTC
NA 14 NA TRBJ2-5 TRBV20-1 CSASGRPSQETQYF TGCAGTGCTAGTGGGCGGCCATCACAAGAGACCCAGTACTTC
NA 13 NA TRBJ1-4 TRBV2 CASSSNAGEKLFF TGTGCCAGCAGTTCGAACGCGGGTGAAAAACTGTTTTTT
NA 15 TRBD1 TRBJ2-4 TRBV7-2 CASSLVGTGGDIQYF TGTGCCAGCAGCTTAGTGGGGACAGGGGGGGACATTCAGTACTTC
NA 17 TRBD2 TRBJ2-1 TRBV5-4 CASSLGAGGLTANEQFF TGTGCCAGCAGCTTGGGAGCGGGGGGGCTCACGGCCAATGAGCAGTTCTTC
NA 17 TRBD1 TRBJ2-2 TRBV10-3 CAISESGQTPNTGELFF TGTGCCATCAGTGAGTCGGGACAGACGCCGAACACCGGGGAGCTGTTTTTT
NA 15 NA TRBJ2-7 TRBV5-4 CASSGGGRALYEQYF TGTGCCAGCAGCGGGGGGGGCAGGGCACTCTACGAGCAGTACTTC
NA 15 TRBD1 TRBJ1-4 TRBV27 CASSLLQGANEKLFF TGTGCCAGCAGTTTATTACAGGGGGCGAATGAAAAACTGTTTTTT
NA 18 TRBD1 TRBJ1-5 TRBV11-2 CASSLDPPRQGRNQPQHF TGTGCCAGCAGCTTAGATCCCCCCAGACAGGGTCGGAATCAGCCCCAGCATTTT
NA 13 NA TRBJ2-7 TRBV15 CATSRGLAYEQYF TGTGCCACCAGCAGAGGACTTGCCTACGAGCAGTACTTC
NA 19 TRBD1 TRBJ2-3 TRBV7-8 CASSLLSLLGQGITDTQYF TGTGCCAGCAGCTTATTATCTCTCCTGGGACAGGGAATAACAGATACGCAGTATTTT
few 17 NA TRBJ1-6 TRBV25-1 CASSDSTSTGYYSPLHF TGTGCCAGCAGTGACTCCACATCGACAGGTTATTATTCACCCCTCCACTTT
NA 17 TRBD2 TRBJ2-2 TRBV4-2 CASSQDTSGGGTGELFF TGTGCCAGCAGCCAAGATACGAGCGGGGGGGGCACCGGGGAGCTGTTTTTT